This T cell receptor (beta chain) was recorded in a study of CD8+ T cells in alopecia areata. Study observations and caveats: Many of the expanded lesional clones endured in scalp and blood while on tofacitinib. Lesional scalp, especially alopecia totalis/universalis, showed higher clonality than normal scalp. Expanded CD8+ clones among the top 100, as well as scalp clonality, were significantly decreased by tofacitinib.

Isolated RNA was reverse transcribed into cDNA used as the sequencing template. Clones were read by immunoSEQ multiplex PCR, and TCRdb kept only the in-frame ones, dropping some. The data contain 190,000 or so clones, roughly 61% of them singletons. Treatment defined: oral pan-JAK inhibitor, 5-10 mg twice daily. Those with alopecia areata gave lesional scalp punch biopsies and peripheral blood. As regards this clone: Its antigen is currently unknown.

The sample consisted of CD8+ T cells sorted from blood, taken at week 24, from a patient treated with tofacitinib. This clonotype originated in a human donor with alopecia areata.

CDR3 nucleotide sequence: TGTGCCAGCAGCGGTCAAAGGGACAGGGGGGACTATGGCTACACCTTC. Protein product: CASSGQRDRGDYGYTF. The rearrangement uses TRBV7-6 and TRBJ1-2; 11 bases agree with TRBD1. This CDR3 contains 16 residues. Per germline, CDR1 SGHVS and CDR2 FNYEAQ. J gave up 3 bases and V 5 bases, and 8 bases lay outside the gene matches. The full variable domain, in which reference TRBV7-6 and TRBJ1-2 provide the parts outside the CDR3, is GAGVSQSPRYKVTKRGQDVALRCDPISGHVSLYWYRQALGQGPEFLTYFNYEAQQDKSGLPNDRFSAERPEGSISTLTIQRTEQRDSAMYRCASSGQRDRGDYGYTFGSGTRLTVV.